This entry lists 10 T cell receptor beta chains sequenced from one sample in a study of blood T cell repertoires in COVID-19. Data came from immunoSEQ multiplex PCR; TCRdb stores just in-frame clones and leaves some out. The sample shows about 110,000 clones, 88% of them seen only once. Sequenced: peripheral blood. These TCRs come from a human donor in a cohort sampled during active COVID-19.

The gene calls are TRBV7-9 and TRBJ2-4, with D possibly matching TRBD1 (6 bases). CDR3 length: 15 amino acids. Germline V CDR1 and CDR2: SEHNR, FQNEAQ (reference sequence). Deletions cut 5 bases from V and 0 bases from J, with 11 bases between. Written as DNA, the CDR3 is TGTGCCAGCAGCGAAACAGGGCTAGCCAAAAACATTCAGTACTTC. This encodes CASSETGLAKNIQYF. The whole variable domain, remainder taken from reference TRBV7-9 and TRBJ2-4, is DTGVSQNPRHKITKRGQNVTFRCDPISEHNRLYWYRQTLGQGPEFLTYFQNEAQLEKSRLLSDRFSAERPKGSFSTLEIQRTEQGDSAMYLCASSETGLAKNIQYFGAGTRLSVL.

For this clone: At one boundary the junction diverges from the germline segment, which might be a read error. The J gene is TRBJ2-4, the V gene TRBV6-5; 8 bases map to TRBD1. Germline CDR1 and CDR2: MNHEY and SVGAGI. The CDR3 runs 15 residues. CDR3 DNA: TGTGCCAGCAGTCGACAGGGGTTAGCCGAAAACATTCAGTACTTC. It translates to CASSRQGLAENIQYF.

The J gene is TRBJ1-1, the V gene TRBV19; no clear D gene. Germline V lookup: CDR1 LNHDA, CDR2 SQIVND (reference sequence). V gave up 7 bases and J gave up 3 bases, with 12 bases separating them. The CDR3 loop spans 13 amino acids. The CDR3 region has the DNA TGTGCCAGTACCCCGGGGTGGGACACTGAAGCTTTCTTT. Amino acid sequence: CASTPGWDTEAFF.

The chain is built from TRBV20-1 and TRBJ2-3; 7 nucleotides line up with TRBD2. The CDR3 contains 14 residues. V trimming: 5 bases; J trimming: 1 base; junction bases outside the gene matches: 6. From germline, CDR1 is DFQATT and CDR2 SNEGSKA (reference sequence). CDR3 bases: TGCAGTGCTGGTGGACTAGTAGGCACAGATACGCAGTATTTT. Translating it yields CSAGGLVGTDTQYF.

V and J are TRBV9 and TRBJ2-3; 8 nucleotides line up with TRBD2. J gave up 0 bases and V 0 bases, and 3 bases lay outside the gene matches. Germline V CDR1 and CDR2: SGDLS, YYNGEE. The CDR3 is made up of 16 amino acids. The CDR3 DNA reads as TGTGCCAGCAGCGTAGACGGGAGGGCGAGCACAGATACGCAGTATTTT. Encoded protein: CASSVDGRASTDTQYF. Based on the CDR3 plus reference TRBV9 and TRBJ2-3, the full variable domain is DSGVTQTPKHLITATGQRVTLRCSPRSGDLSVYWYQQSLDQGLQFLIQYYNGEERAKGNILERFSAQQFPDLHSELNLSSLELGDSALYFCASSVDGRASTDTQYFGPGTRLTVL.

V gene TRBV13 combines with J gene TRBJ1-1; D not resolved. Trimming stripped 5 bases from V and 4 bases from J, with 11 bases between. Per germline, CDR1 PRHDT and CDR2 FYEKMQ (reference sequence). This CDR3 has 13 residues. The CDR3 region is CASSTGEGTEAFF. The DNA for the CDR3 is TGTGCCAGCAGCACTGGGGAGGGCACTGAAGCTTTCTTT.

The rearrangement links TRBV7-9 to TRBJ1-2; 7 nucleotides align to TRBD1. V was clipped by 5 bases and J by 7 bases; unmatched bases: 7. This CDR3 is 13 amino acids long. CDR1 is SEHNR, CDR2 FQNEAQ, per germline (reference sequence). CDR3 in DNA: TGTGCCAGCAGCCGCGAGGGGGCTGGTGGCTACACCTTC. Translation gives CASSREGAGGYTF.

J is TRBJ1-2 and V is TRBV28; 8 nucleotides align to TRBD1. There are 14 residues in the CDR3. Germline V lookup: CDR1 MDHEN, CDR2 SYDVKM. V was pared by 11 bases and J by 8 bases, with 16 bases of the junction left unmatched. CDR3 in DNA: TGTGCCGCACAGACTTCAGGGGGCGCCTCAGGCTACACCTTC. Translated: CAAQTSGGASGYTF.

The genes are TRBV7-9 and TRBJ2-3; possible D gene TRBD1, 5 bases. CDR1 is SEHNR and CDR2 is FQNEAQ in the germline V gene (reference sequence). CDR3 size: 12 residues. V lost 1 base and J 14 bases, leaving 13 bases between the germline ends. The CDR3 DNA follows: TGTGCCAGCAGCTTAGTAGGGAAGCAGGGGTATTTT. As protein: CASSLVGKQGYF.

The chain has TRBV5-4 and TRBJ2-1; the D is unclear. CDR3 length equals 15 residues. In germline, CDR1 is SGHNT, CDR2 YYREEE (reference sequence). The V and J ends lost 4 bases and 5 bases respectively, with 16 bases between them. CDR3 in DNA: TGTGCCAGCAGCCCGATGGTGGCCAGAAACAATGAGCAGTTCTTC. This sequence encodes CASSPMVARNNEQFF.